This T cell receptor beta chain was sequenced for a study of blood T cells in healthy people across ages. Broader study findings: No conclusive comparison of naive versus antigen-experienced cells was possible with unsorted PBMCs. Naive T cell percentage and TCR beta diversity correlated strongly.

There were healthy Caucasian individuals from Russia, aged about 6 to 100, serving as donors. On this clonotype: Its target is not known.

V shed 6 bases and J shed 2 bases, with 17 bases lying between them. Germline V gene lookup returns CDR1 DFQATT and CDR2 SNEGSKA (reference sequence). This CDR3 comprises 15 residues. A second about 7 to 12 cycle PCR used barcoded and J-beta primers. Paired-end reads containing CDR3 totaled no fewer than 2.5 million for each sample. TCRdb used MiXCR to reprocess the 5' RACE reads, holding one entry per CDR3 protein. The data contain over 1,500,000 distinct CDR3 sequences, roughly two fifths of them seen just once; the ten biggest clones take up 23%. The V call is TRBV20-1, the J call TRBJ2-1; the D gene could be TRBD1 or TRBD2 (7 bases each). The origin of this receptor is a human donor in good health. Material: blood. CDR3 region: CSAPRAGGAYNEQFF. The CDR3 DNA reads TGCAGTGCGCCTCGGGCAGGGGGGGCCTACAATGAGCAGTTCTTC.